Sequencing of this TCR beta chain was carried out in a study of technical replicates of blood from several donors. J gave up 8 bases and V 2 bases, and 6 bases lay outside the gene matches. The CDR3 loop spans 15 amino acids. CDR1 MNHEY and CDR2 SVGAGI come from the germline V gene. Profiled with immunoSEQ multiplex PCR; TCRdb holds only in-frame clones, not every one. The data show almost 90,000 clones, with about 94% seen just once and 0.24% held by the top ten. The TCR comes from a human donor in good health. The rearrangement uses TRBV6-5 and TRBJ2-1; 10 positions agree with TRBD2. The sample taken for sequencing was T cells isolated from PBMCs. The CDR3 DNA is TGTGCCAGCAGTTACCCTAGCGGGAGCATCGATGAGCAGTTCTTC. This encodes CASSYPSGSIDEQFF.